The T cell receptor beta chain described here comes from a study of T cells expressing NK-cell markers. Study summary: Sorted CD3+CD56-NKG2C+, CD3+CD56+NKG2C- and CD3+CD56+NKG2C+ T cells were the source of the TCR beta repertoires.

The CDR3 loop spans 11 amino acids. As to this clonotype: No antigen is known for it.

Broader study findings: Dominant NKG2C+ clonotypes were found to form about 1.0-7.0% of CD8+ T cells in over five donors.

5'RACE template switching with UMIs generated TCR beta cDNA. TCRdb re-called the 5' RACE reads, yielding one record per CDR3 amino acid sequence without DNA. The sample spans over 200,000 distinct CDR3 sequences; the ten largest clones claim around 0.42%. The sample comprised blood T cells: a sorted CD56 or NKG2C T cell subset, CD4+ or CD8+ T cells, or bulk PBMC T cells (not recorded which). The V call is TRBV12-3 or TRBV12-4, the J call TRBJ2-4. The clonotype originates from a man younger than 35 in good health. CDR3: CASALVDIQYF.